The present T cell receptor (beta chain) was sequenced within a study of T cell responses to AZD1222 COVID-19 vaccine. Study outcomes and limitations: Among vaccine-associated CD4 TCRs, coverage spanned spike, with dominance at 160-218 and 743-854. Possibly, clonal diversity was underestimated; donors were largely white British and included more females. Receipt of two AZD1222 doses was followed by a rise in Spike-specific TCR breadth and depth.

This CDR3 is 14 amino acids long. The trim removed 6 bases at V and 0 bases at J, leaving 3 bases unmatched. Per the germline V gene, CDR1 is LNHDA and CDR2 is SQIVND (reference sequence). The protocol was immunoSEQ multiplex PCR, while the TCRdb copy is restricted to in-frame clones and leaves out a portion. The repertoire consists of around 99,000 clones, with more than 70% occurring once and the leading ten covering less than 8%. A note on this clone: Its antigen is as yet unknown.

The rearrangement joins TRBV19 to TRBJ1-2; TRBD1 matches 8 bases. This sample comprised peripheral blood, obtained on day 0 of AZD1222 vaccination. This receptor was taken from an adult in good health. The CDR3 here is CASRAGGSNYGYTF. The CDR3 coding sequence is TGTGCCAGTAGGGCAGGGGGCTCTAACTATGGCTACACCTTC.